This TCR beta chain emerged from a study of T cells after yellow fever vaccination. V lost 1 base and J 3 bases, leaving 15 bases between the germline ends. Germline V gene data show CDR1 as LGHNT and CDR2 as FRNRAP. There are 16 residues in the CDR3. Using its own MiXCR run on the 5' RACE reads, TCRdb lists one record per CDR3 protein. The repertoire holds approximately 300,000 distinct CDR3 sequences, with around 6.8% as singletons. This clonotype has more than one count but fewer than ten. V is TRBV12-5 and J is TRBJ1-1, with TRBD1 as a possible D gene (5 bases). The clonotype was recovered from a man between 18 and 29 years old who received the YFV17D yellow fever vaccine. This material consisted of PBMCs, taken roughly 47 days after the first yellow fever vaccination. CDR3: CASGLAGGGRHTEAFF. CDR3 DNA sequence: TGTGCTAGTGGTTTGGCCGGGGGTGGGCGCCACACTGAAGCTTTCTTT.